This T cell receptor beta chain was sequenced during a study of cytomegalovirus exposure and HLA in healthy donors. On the study more broadly: A data release that came early held approximately 85 million unique TCRs from HLA-typed donors. The study placed about four fifths of its roughly 430 genotyped donors in the Caucasian-associated ancestry cluster. Study-level findings and limits: A few CMV-associated chains proved CMV antigen-specific in vitro.

A word on this clone: Its target is not known.

PCR employed 60 Vbeta and 13 Jbeta primers. TCRdb's copy holds only in-frame clones and misses some; the assay was immunoSEQ multiplex PCR. This table has approximately 160,000 clones, 75% to 85% appearing once. Each donor's status was that of a healthy bone marrow donor. Germline V CDR1 and CDR2: LNHDA, SQIVND (reference sequence). The CDR3 length is 15 residues. The J segment lost 5 bases and the V segment lost 5 bases, leaving 11 bases of the junction unmatched. The genes are TRBV19 and TRBJ1-1, with 7 nucleotides matching TRBD1. The source is a male donor in good health and CMV-seropositive. Material: PBMCs. The CDR3 sequence: CASSAVSTGKTEAFF. The CDR3, as DNA: TGTGCCAGTAGTGCCGTCTCGACAGGGAAGACTGAAGCTTTCTTT.